This T cell receptor beta chain was retrieved from a study of shared clonotypes between healthy human individuals. The CDR3 totals 15 residues. TCRdb's copy holds only in-frame clones and misses some; the assay was immunoSEQ multiplex PCR. In the table there are some 2,500,000 clones, over 85% of which are singletons. Sequencing was done on a sample of naive CD4+ T cells from PBMCs. Subset reported: CD45RA+ positively selected. The chain is built from TRBV21-1 and TRBJ1-1; no check of the table's D call, TRBD1, against the DNA was made. TRBV21-1 represents a pseudogene. The sequence was obtained from a man aged 18 to 30 in good health. Some clones in this sample may be carry-over from other donors' samples. In DNA, the CDR3 is TGTGCCAGCAGCAAAGACAGGGCGCGCGGCACTGAAGCTTTCTTT. Amino acids: CASSKDRARGTEAFF.